This T cell receptor (beta chain) is drawn from a study of T-cell memory formation after mild COVID-19. Findings and caveats of the study: CD4/CD8 balance held among clones contracting day 15 to 85, and later expanders leaned CD4+. Proof of SARS-CoV-2 specificity was absent for the second-wave clones that crested on day 37. In pre-infection memory, a portion of responding clones appeared, which suggested that cross-reactive memory joined.

The table lists this clonotype with many counts. Its antigen remains unknown. TCRdb used MiXCR to reprocess the 5' RACE reads, holding one entry per CDR3 protein. The sample holds some 450,000 distinct CDR3 sequences, 15% to 20% seen once. Germline-derived CDR1 and CDR2 are SGHTA and FQGTGA. The CDR3 totals 11 residues. Trimming stripped 6 bases from V and 10 bases from J, with 10 bases between. This receptor was identified in an adult woman who had mild COVID-19 (a few samples of this study predate the infection). Cell type and time point are not known. Material for sequencing was PBMCs or a T cell subset sorted from them (not recorded which). The chain carries TRBV7-3 and TRBJ2-1, with no clear D. The CDR3 protein is CASSSSGEQFF. CDR3 coding DNA: TGTGCCAGCAGTTCAAGTGGGGAGCAGTTCTTC.